Below, 9 T cell receptor beta chains from the same sample are listed, as sequenced in a study of cytomegalovirus exposure and HLA in healthy donors. The data were produced by immunoSEQ multiplex PCR, yet TCRdb's version contains in-frame clones alone and is incomplete. The sample yields about 110,000 clones, around 90% seen once. The sample taken for sequencing was PBMCs. These receptors originate from a woman between 18 and 30 years old in good health and CMV-seropositive.

The CDR3 nucleotides read TGTGCCAGCAGGCCCGGGGAGAACGGAAACACCATATATTTT. Protein product: CASRPGENGNTIYF. The chain joins TRBV27 to TRBJ1-3; D not resolved. From germline, CDR1 is MNHEY and CDR2 SMNVEV (reference sequence). V was clipped by 6 bases and J by 4 bases, with 13 bases between them. The CDR3 has 14 residues.

This clone was seen once. The chain couples TRBV4-2 to TRBJ1-1; TRBD1 is a possible D gene (5 bases). Germline CDR1 is LGHNA and CDR2 is YNFKEQ. CDR3 size: 13 residues. The V gene lost 0 bases and the J gene lost 5 bases, with 7 bases spanning the gap. As DNA, the CDR3 is TGTGCCAGCAGCCAAGAGGGGGGGACTGAAGCTTTCTTT. It codes for CASSQEGGTEAFF.

The CDR3 nucleotides are TGTGCCAGCAGAGCCCTCCCTCCTGAATATGGCTACACCTTC. This codes for CASRALPPEYGYTF. V gene TRBV2 combines with J gene TRBJ1-2; unclear D gene. There are 14 residues in the CDR3. The V gene's germline CDR1 is SNHLY and CDR2 FYNNEI. V lost 6 bases to trimming and J lost 5 bases, with 16 bases between them.

The J gene is TRBJ2-2, the V gene TRBV4-1, with 8 positions matching TRBD2. From germline, CDR1 is MGHRA and CDR2 YSYEKL. The CDR3 is 15 amino acids. With 1 base clipped from V and 7 bases from J, the junction kept 5 bases outside the gene matches. The CDR3 region is CASSQVGGAYGELFF. Written as DNA, the CDR3 is TGCGCCAGCAGCCAAGTCGGGGGGGCATACGGGGAGCTGTTTTTT.

The chain is built from TRBV6-1 and TRBJ1-1, with D unclear. This CDR3 region has 14 residues. The germline V gene has CDR1 MNHNS and CDR2 SASEGT. Trimming shortened V by 6 bases and J by 1 base, and 12 bases separated the two germline ends. As DNA, the CDR3 is TGTGCCAGCAGGGTAGACTTCGGGAACACTGAAGCTTTCTTT. Protein sequence: CASRVDFGNTEAFF.

This clone was seen more than once but under ten times. J is TRBJ2-1 and V is TRBV7-9, with TRBD2 matching over 11 bases. Trimming cost V 1 base and J 6 bases; bases outside gene matches: 2. The CDR3 consists of 15 residues. Per the germline V gene, CDR1 is SEHNR and CDR2 is FQNEAQ (reference sequence). CDR3 in DNA: TGTGCCAGCAGCTTAGTAGCGGGGGGGCTCAATGAGCAGTTCTTC. Translating it yields CASSLVAGGLNEQFF.

This clone was seen only once. This chain joins TRBV28 and TRBJ1-2; D is unresolved. V lost 8 bases, J lost 4 bases, and 11 bases lay in between. CDR3 length: 12 residues. CDR1 is MDHEN, CDR2 SYDVKM, per germline. CDR3 sequence (DNA): TGTGCCAGCTCGTTAAAAGCCTATGGCTACACCTTC. This sequence encodes CASSLKAYGYTF.

The rearrangement uses TRBV11-2 and TRBJ2-7; TRBD1 aligns across 7 bases. Trimming took 3 bases from V and 5 from J; bases not matched to a gene: 4. The CDR3 is 13 amino acids. Germline V gene sequence: CDR1 SGHAT, CDR2 FQNNGV. The CDR3 spells CASSLTGRDEQYF. In DNA form, the CDR3 reads TGTGCCAGCAGCTTGACAGGGAGAGACGAGCAGTACTTC. Together with reference TRBV11-2 and TRBJ2-7, the CDR3 gives the full variable domain: EAGVAQSPRYKIIEKRQSVAFWCNPISGHATLYWYQQILGQGPKLLIQFQNNGVVDDSQLPKDRFSAERLKGVDSTLKIQPAKLEDSAVYLCASSLTGRDEQYFGPGTRLTVT.

The chain couples TRBV27 to TRBJ1-2; D is ambiguous. Per germline, CDR1 MNHEY and CDR2 SMNVEV (reference sequence). The CDR3 totals 13 residues. Trimming cost V 8 bases and J 8 bases, with 18 bases left between them. This CDR3 reads CASGLSGPVGYTF. The CDR3 DNA reads as TGTGCCAGCGGATTATCGGGCCCAGTCGGCTACACCTTC.